What follows are 27 T cell receptor beta chains derived from one specimen sequenced in a study of response to subunit inactivated influenza vaccine. TCRdb reprocessed the RT-PCR reads via MiXCR and lists one record per CDR3 protein. Of about 520,000 distinct CDR3 sequences listed, 6.5% to 8% are singletons. Sequences were derived from PBMCs from blood, sampled about 24 months after vaccination. These receptors all come from a man between 50 and 69 years old who received an inactivated influenza vaccine.

This clonotype was found many times. V is TRBV27 and J is TRBJ1-2; unclear D gene. Trimming shortened V by 7 bases and J by 7 bases, and 10 bases separated the two germline ends. This CDR3 spans 11 amino acids. CDR1 is MNHEY, CDR2 SMNVEV, per germline (reference sequence). This CDR3 reads CASNPDPGYTF. The CDR3 DNA reads TGTGCCAGCAATCCGGACCCTGGCTACACCTTC.

This clonotype appeared many times. The V call is TRBV12-3 or TRBV12-4, the J call TRBJ1-6; 8 nucleotides agree with TRBD1. The V and J ends lost 5 bases and 7 bases, in that order; junction bases with no gene match: 4. This CDR3 has 14 residues. CDR3 bases: TGTGCCAGCAGTACTGACAGGGGAAATTCACCCCTCCACTTT. It is translated as CASSTDRGNSPLHF.

This clonotype was seen ten or more times. The rearrangement links TRBV11-2 to TRBJ1-3; the match to TRBD1 covers 7 bases. J gave up 0 bases and V 7 bases, and 6 bases lay outside the gene matches. The CDR3 runs 15 residues. Looked up from germline, CDR1 is SGHAT and CDR2 is FQNNGV. CDR3 bases: TGTGCCAGCAAGACAGGGAGCTCCTCTGGAAACACCATATATTTT. Encoded protein: CASKTGSSSGNTIYF.

This rearrangement joins TRBV12-3 or TRBV12-4 to TRBJ2-7; no definite D call. Trimming took off 3 bases at V and 2 bases at J, with 11 bases between the two ends. The CDR3 extends over 14 amino acids. The CDR3 coding sequence is TGTGCCAGCAGTTTTCGGCTGCCACCCTACGAGCAGTACTTC. Translation gives CASSFRLPPYEQYF.

In this sample, this clonotype turned up a few times. The chain combines TRBV20-1 with TRBJ1-4; no clear D. CDR1 DFQATT and CDR2 SNEGSKA come from the germline V gene (reference sequence). The V and J ends lost 0 bases and 0 bases respectively, with 14 bases between them. The CDR3 contains 17 residues. In nucleotides, the CDR3 is TGCAGTGCTAGAGACTACCTAAAACAGTCAACTAATGAAAAACTGTTTTTT. Translated: CSARDYLKQSTNEKLFF.

This clonotype was recorded a few times. The chain couples TRBV20-1 to TRBJ2-2, with D hard to call. V was pared by 3 bases and J by 5 bases, with 10 bases between. CDR1 is DFQATT and CDR2 is SNEGSKA in the germline V gene (reference sequence). There are 13 residues in the CDR3. The CDR3: CSASHGDTGELFF. The CDR3 DNA is TGCAGTGCTAGCCACGGAGATACCGGGGAGCTGTTTTTT.

This clonotype was found many times. The rearrangement links TRBV5-1 to TRBJ2-3; 7 bases align to TRBD1. This CDR3 has 16 residues. Germline CDR1 and CDR2: SGHRS and YFSETQ. V gave up 4 bases and J gave up 1 base; unmatched junction bases: 9. The CDR3 bases are TGCGCCAGCAGCGTAACAGGGGTCTCCCGCACAGATACGCAGTATTTT. Translating gives CASSVTGVSRTDTQYF.

This clonotype was seen a handful of times. The V call is TRBV7-9, the J call TRBJ2-3; possible D gene TRBD1, 6 bases. CDR3 size: 11 residues. V was shortened by 4 bases and J by 9 bases, with 8 bases between the two germline ends. Germline V CDR1 and CDR2: SEHNR, FQNEAQ (reference sequence). The DNA of the CDR3 is TGTGCCAGCAGCTCAGGACAGACGCAGTATTTT. This translates into CASSSGQTQYF.

This clonotype occurred a few times. The chain links TRBV10-3 to TRBJ1-4; possible D gene TRBD1, 6 bases. CDR3 length: 16 amino acids. Germline lookup yields CDR1 ENHRY and CDR2 SYGVKD. V was clipped by 3 bases and J by 2 bases, with 13 bases between them. CDR3 in amino acids: CAISDGRGGTNEKLFF. DNA for the CDR3: TGTGCCATCAGTGACGGCAGGGGAGGCACTAATGAAAAACTGTTTTTT.

This clonotype was counted many times. This sequence joins TRBV12-3 or TRBV12-4 and TRBJ1-5; D uncertain. Trimming left V 4 bases short and J 7 bases short, with 11 bases between. The CDR3 extends over 13 amino acids. CDR3 residues: CASSSWENQPQHF. CDR3 nucleotides: TGTGCCAGCAGTTCGTGGGAAAACCAGCCCCAGCATTTT.

This clonotype was detected ten times or more. This sequence joins TRBV4-3 and TRBJ2-7; the D gene is possibly TRBD1 (5 bases). CDR3 length: 14 amino acids. With 0 bases removed from V and 3 bases from J, the gap between germline ends came to 9 bases. Germline CDR1 reads LGHNA; CDR2 reads YSLEER. The CDR3 DNA reads as TGCGCCAGCAGCCAAGAGCAGGGATTCTACGAGCAGTACTTC. It yields the protein CASSQEQGFYEQYF.

This clonotype showed up many times. The chain joins TRBV3-1 to TRBJ2-7, with D unclear. Germline CDR1 and CDR2: LGHDT and YNNKEL (reference sequence). V lost 4 bases to trimming and J lost 5 bases, with 15 bases between them. CDR3 length: 14 amino acids. For the CDR3, the DNA is TGTGCCAGCAGCCTTACAACCGGTTCCGACGAGCAGTACTTC. It specifies CASSLTTGSDEQYF.

This clonotype turned up a few times. The chain recombines TRBV5-1 with TRBJ2-7; a possible D gene is TRBD2 (5 bases). CDR3 length: 12 amino acids. The germline gives CDR1 SGHRS, CDR2 YFSETQ. V was clipped by 1 base and J by 7 bases, with 9 bases between them. CDR3 sequence: CASSLPGEEQYF. Written as DNA, the CDR3 is TGCGCCAGCAGCTTGCCCGGGGAAGAGCAGTACTTC.

This clonotype was picked up a small number of times. The rearrangement joins TRBV27 to TRBJ2-2; 7 bases line up with TRBD1. The V gene end was trimmed by 2 bases and the J gene end by 3 bases; junction bases not matched to a gene: 6. This CDR3 has 16 residues. From germline, CDR1 is MNHEY and CDR2 SMNVEV (reference sequence). The DNA for the CDR3 is TGTGCCAGCAGTTTAAAACAGGGGTACGACACCGGGGAGCTGTTTTTT. This translates into CASSLKQGYDTGELFF.

In the case of this clonotype: This may be a read error, as it is one base from a much larger clone. The V gene is TRBV28, the J gene TRBJ2-1; the match to TRBD2 covers 7 bases. Trimming at V came to 6 bases and at J to 9 bases, leaving 2 bases not matched to a gene. This CDR3 comprises 11 residues. CDR1 and CDR2 (germline): MDHEN, SYDVKM. The CDR3 sequence: CASSLAVEQFF. The CDR3 DNA is TGTGCCAGCAGCCTAGCGGTTGAGCAGTTCTTC.

The rearrangement links TRBV6-1 to TRBJ1-5, with 7 bases lining up with TRBD1. The V segment lost 6 bases and the J segment 2 bases; nucleotides outside the gene matches: 7. Germline V gene sequence: CDR1 MNHNS, CDR2 SASEGT. The CDR3 is 15 residues long. The CDR3 DNA is TGTGCCAGCAGGCGGACAGGTGCTGGCAATCAGCCCCAGCATTTT. It codes for CASRRTGAGNQPQHF.

This clonotype has a count of ten or more. The rearrangement links TRBV14 to TRBJ1-4, with no clear D. V was shortened by 5 bases and J by 0 bases, with 4 bases between the two germline ends. This CDR3 is built from 13 residues. The germline CDR1 and CDR2 sequences are SGHDN and FVKESK. The DNA of the CDR3 is TGTGCCAGCAGCTGGTCAACTAATGAAAAACTGTTTTTT. Its protein is CASSWSTNEKLFF.

This clonotype turned up a few times. This chain connects TRBV12-3 or TRBV12-4 to TRBJ1-4, with no clear D. The CDR3 consists of 14 residues. Trimming removed 6 bases from V and 4 bases from J, with 12 bases in between. The chain's CDR3 is CASSLGPLNEKLFF. The CDR3 DNA follows: TGTGCCAGCAGCCTCGGGCCCCTTAATGAAAAACTGTTTTTT.

This clonotype was detected only a few times. The rearrangement links TRBV12-3 or TRBV12-4 to TRBJ1-6; D not certain. CDR3 length equals 15 residues. V dropped 6 bases and J dropped 5 bases, with 14 bases sitting between them. Here the CDR3 reads CASSTSGRNNSPLHF. The CDR3, as DNA: TGTGCCAGCAGCACCTCCGGACGGAATAATTCACCCCTCCACTTT.

The sample holds many counts of this clonotype. CDR3 bases: TGCAGCGTTGAGTTTGGGGACACTGCCAAAAACATTCAGTACTTC. It is translated as CSVEFGDTAKNIQYF. This sequence joins TRBV29-1 and TRBJ2-4; TRBD1 might be the D (6 bases). Germline V CDR1 and CDR2: SQVTM, ANQGSEA. V shed 3 bases and J shed 1 base, with 13 bases lying between them. This CDR3 has 15 residues. Combining the CDR3 with reference TRBV29-1 and TRBJ2-4 gives the whole variable domain SAVISQKPSRDICQRGTSLTIQCQVDSQVTMMFWYRQQPGQSLTLIATANQGSEATYESGFVIDKFPISRPNLTFSTLTVSNMSPEDSSIYLCSVEFGDTAKNIQYFGAGTRLSVL.

The rearrangement uses TRBV12-3 or TRBV12-4 and TRBJ2-1, with D perhaps matching TRBD1 (6 bases). Trimming pared 4 bases from V and 3 bases from J, leaving 13 bases between. CDR3 size: 15 residues. The CDR3 sequence: CASSSRTALYNEQFF. The CDR3 nucleotides read TGTGCCAGCAGTTCCCGGACAGCTCTCTACAATGAGCAGTTCTTC.

There are a few counts of this clonotype. The chain employs TRBV7-9 and TRBJ2-7; 11 nucleotides line up with TRBD1. The germline V gene has CDR1 SEHNR and CDR2 FQNEAQ (reference sequence). The CDR3 runs to 15 residues. V lost 3 bases and J lost 1; bases outside the gene matches: 2. For the CDR3, the DNA is TGTGCCAGCAGCTTCGGGACAGGGGGGTCCTACGAGCAGTACTTC. Protein sequence: CASSFGTGGSYEQYF.

This clonotype occurred a few times. The chain uses TRBV28 and TRBJ1-5, with TRBD1 as a possible D gene (5 bases). This CDR3 is built from 16 residues. V was cut by 4 bases and J by 3 bases, with 16 bases left in between. Looked up from germline, CDR1 is MDHEN and CDR2 is SYDVKM. The DNA of the CDR3 is TGTGCCAGCAGTTCGCCCGGAGAGGGGCTCAATCAGCCCCAGCATTTT. It is translated as CASSSPGEGLNQPQHF.

This clonotype was found a few times. The V and J genes are TRBV7-2 and TRBJ1-1, with a weak D call TRBD1 (5 bases). The CDR3 has 14 residues. V was clipped by 5 bases and J by 3 bases, with 13 bases between them. From germline, CDR1 is SGHTA and CDR2 FQGNSA. The CDR3 region has the DNA TGTGCCAGCAGCCGATCAGGGAAGGACACTGAAGCTTTCTTT. The encoded protein is CASSRSGKDTEAFF.

This chain links TRBV20-1 with TRBJ1-4; D remains unclear. V dropped 2 bases and J dropped 0 bases, with 10 bases sitting between them. Germline values: CDR1 DFQATT, CDR2 SNEGSKA (reference sequence). The CDR3 sequence is 15 residues long. This chain's CDR3 is CSARSRAATNEKLFF. The DNA of the CDR3 is TGCAGTGCTAGATCGCGGGCGGCAACTAATGAAAAACTGTTTTTT.

This clonotype was seen a few times. The chain has TRBV3-1 and TRBJ1-2; unclear D gene. V lost 0 bases to trimming and J lost 3 bases, with 8 bases between them. Germline assignment: CDR1 LGHDT and CDR2 YNNKEL (reference sequence). The CDR3 is 14 amino acids. This CDR3 is CASSQDRSYYGYTF. CDR3 nucleotides: TGTGCCAGCAGCCAAGACCGGAGCTACTATGGCTACACCTTC.

CDR3: CASSFSKGGDTQYF. CDR3 nucleotide sequence: TGTGCCAGCAGTTTTAGTAAGGGAGGGGATACGCAGTATTTT. The gene calls are TRBV12-3 or TRBV12-4 and TRBJ2-3; 7 bases align to TRBD2. The CDR3 has 14 amino acids. Unmatched junction bases numbered 6, after V lost 3 bases and J lost 6 bases.